This is a list of T cell receptor beta chains from one sample in a study of cytomegalovirus exposure and HLA in healthy donors. The repertoire was sequenced with immunoSEQ multiplex PCR; TCRdb's copy has only in-frame clones and lacks some. The sample gives 150,000 to 250,000 clones, approximately 78% of which show up once; less than 1.5% is in the top ten. The sample consisted of PBMCs. The receptors shown here come from a young woman in good health and CMV-seronegative. CDR3s leave out the opening cysteine and the closing phenylalanine or tryptophan.

J: TRBJ1-5
V: TRBV18
CDR3: ASSPRQGVGQPQH

J: TRBJ2-3
V: TRBV29-1
CDR3: SVDWKGGPTDTQY

J: TRBJ2-1
V: TRBV30
CDR3: AWIGLAGGTYNEQF

J: TRBJ1-5
V: TRBV27
CDR3: ASRRFLNQPQH

J: TRBJ2-5
V: TRBV5-1
CDR3: ASSLVMLQETQY

J: TRBJ1-2
V: TRBV28
CDR3: ASSFRTGDNYGYT

J: TRBJ2-3
V: TRBV27
CDR3: ASSSTGTTTDTQY

J: TRBJ2-5
V: TRBV29-1
CDR3: SASTGETQY

J: TRBJ1-1
V: TRBV6-1
CDR3: ASSEYRRNTEAF

J: TRBJ2-4
V: TRBV6-8
CDR3: ASSRTGG

J: TRBJ1-1
V: TRBV19
CDR3: ASSTLTGGRKTEAF

J: TRBJ2-5
V: TRBV11-2
CDR3: ASSPGRGWETQY

J: TRBJ2-5
V: TRBV15
CDR3: ATSRGTGGPH

J: TRBJ1-2
V: TRBV5-1
CDR3: ASSLVTGQSYT

J: TRBJ1-4
V: TRBV7-9
CDR3: ASSTTVNEKLF

J: TRBJ2-1
V: TRBV4-2
CDR3: ASSQELAGGKNEQF

J: TRBJ2-3
V: TRBV5-1
CDR3: ASRQGSRTDTQY

J: TRBJ2-1
V: TRBV27
CDR3: ASSPRASGTSYNEQF

J: TRBJ1-6
V: TRBV19
CDR3: ASSIRDRASPLH

J: TRBJ1-1
V: TRBV30
CDR3: AWSVFARTGVNTEAF

J: TRBJ1-2
V: TRBV6-1
CDR3: ASVNTGTGVGYT

J: TRBJ1-2
V: TRBV11-2
CDR3: ASSLVPGGGYT

J: TRBJ1-5
V: TRBV15
CDR3: ATSRDVQPQH

J: TRBJ2-5
V: TRBV7-2
CDR3: ASSPLLAGGLKTQY

J: TRBJ2-1
V: TRBV5-1
CDR3: ASSFRTSGRAELYNEQF

J: TRBJ2-5
V: TRBV7-4
CDR3: ASSHRLAGGAPTQETQY

J: TRBJ2-5
V: TRBV5-4
CDR3: ASSPTGKQETQY

J: TRBJ2-1
V: TRBV19
CDR3: ASSIGQGVRDEQF

J: TRBJ2-1
V: TRBV11-3
CDR3: ASSPRERGYNEQF

J: TRBJ1-1
V: TRBV6-6
CDR3: AIFRDREAF

J: TRBJ2-2
V: TRBV27
CDR3: ASSTRTGTYTGELF

J: TRBJ2-6
V: TRBV6-5
CDR3: ASSYRGTGANVLT

J: TRBJ2-6
V: TRBV7-9
CDR3: ASSLLANSGANVLT

J: TRBJ2-2
V: TRBV7-2
CDR3: ASSLDGRGTGELF

J: TRBJ2-7
V: TRBV11-3
CDR3: ASSSTTSGGQY

J: TRBJ1-1
V: TRBV7-2
CDR3: ASSLAYMNTEAF

J: TRBJ1-1
V: TRBV28
CDR3: ASSPHRGAMNTEAF

J: TRBJ1-5
V: TRBV30
CDR3: AWSVKGRHQPQH

J: TRBJ1-2
V: TRBV9
CDR3: ASSVGAEAYGYT

J: TRBJ1-3
V: TRBV30
CDR3: AWSAGNTIY

J: TRBJ1-4
V: TRBV5-1
CDR3: ASTTASTNEKLF

J: TRBJ2-7
V: TRBV20-1
CDR3: SAHGTGEQY

J: TRBJ2-5
V: TRBV5-1
CDR3: ASSPGGVVETQY

J: TRBJ2-7
V: TRBV6-4
CDR3: ASSDSLRGAHEQY

J: TRBJ1-2
V: TRBV5-4
CDR3: ASSLSSGYGYT

J: TRBJ2-5
V: TRBV29-1
CDR3: SVVKFQTSGNQETQY